This TCR beta chain came from a study of blood T cell repertoires in COVID-19. Looking at the study overall: From the United States, Italy and Spain came samples of acute and convalescent COVID-19. The analysed material was cDNA or gDNA that came from T cells, B-cell-depleted T cells, or PBMCs.

Trimming removed 4 bases from V and 8 bases from J, with 9 bases in between. The CDR3 spans 12 residues. Germline V gene data show CDR1 as LGHDT and CDR2 as YNNKEL (reference sequence). Per the original data handling: Scientists estimated how many nucleated cells there were by amplifying reference gene primers. TCRdb's copy holds only in-frame clones and misses some; the assay was immunoSEQ multiplex PCR. V and J calls and clone size are copied from that table; D and trimming were computed from the DNA. The data show almost 90,000 clones, 80% to 90% seen once. This chain uses TRBV3-1 (or the pseudogene TRBV3-2) with TRBJ2-4; tentative D call: TRBD1 (5 bases). The sequence was obtained from a man older than 75 with acute or convalescent COVID-19. The specimen sequenced was peripheral blood. CDR3 coding DNA: TGTGCCAGCAGCCTTTTCAGGGACATTCAGTACTTC. The encoded protein is CASSLFRDIQYF.